This is a list of T cell receptor beta chains from one sample in a study of T cell responses to AZD1222 COVID-19 vaccine. Measured with immunoSEQ multiplex PCR; TCRdb has only the in-frame clones, and not every one. In the table there are approximately 110,000 clones, 70% to 90% of which are singletons. This specimen consisted of peripheral blood, obtained 28 days after the second AZD1222 dose. These receptors came from an adult who received the AZD1222 COVID-19 vaccine. CDR3s include the opening cysteine and the closing phenylalanine or tryptophan. The D gene is left open where the match is weak. Part of the rows lack a size; the others show once, few, many or a class for expanded clones.

d_call	v_call	clone_size	j_call	cdr3_aa	cdr3_nt
TRBD2	TRBV7-2	-	TRBJ2-2	CASSPGLAGMNTGELFF	TGTGCCAGCAGCCCGGGACTAGCGGGAATGAACACCGGGGAGCTGTTTTTT
-	TRBV5-5	-	TRBJ1-2	CASSLNREGGYTF	TGTGCCAGCAGCTTGAACAGGGAGGGAGGCTACACCTTC
-	TRBV19	-	TRBJ2-7	CASSSRADEQYF	TGTGCCAGTAGTAGCCGCGCGGACGAGCAGTACTTC
TRBD1	TRBV15	-	TRBJ2-2	CATRRTGGTPGTGELFF	TGTGCCACTAGACGGACAGGGGGTACGCCGGGGACCGGGGAGCTGTTTTTT
TRBD1	TRBV28	-	TRBJ2-7	CASSDRATYYEQYF	TGTGCCAGCAGTGACAGGGCGACCTACTACGAGCAGTACTTC
-	TRBV7-3	once	TRBJ1-1	CASSLSLQGANTEAFF	TGTGCCAGCAGCTTAAGTCTTCAGGGAGCGAACACTGAAGCTTTCTTT
TRBD2	TRBV5-4	-	TRBJ2-7	CASSLQREYEQYF	TGTGCCAGCAGCTTACAGCGGGAGTACGAGCAGTACTTC
-	TRBV30	-	TRBJ1-3	CAWSLGSGNTIYF	TGTGCCTGGAGTCTGGGCTCTGGAAACACCATATATTTT
-	TRBV5-1	-	TRBJ1-4	CASSLFRFRELFF	TGCGCCAGCAGCTTGTTCCGTTTTAGGGAACTGTTTTTT
TRBD1	TRBV28	-	TRBJ2-1	CASSSAPGQGPYNEQFF	TGTGCCAGCAGTTCGGCACCGGGACAGGGACCCTACAATGAGCAGTTCTTC